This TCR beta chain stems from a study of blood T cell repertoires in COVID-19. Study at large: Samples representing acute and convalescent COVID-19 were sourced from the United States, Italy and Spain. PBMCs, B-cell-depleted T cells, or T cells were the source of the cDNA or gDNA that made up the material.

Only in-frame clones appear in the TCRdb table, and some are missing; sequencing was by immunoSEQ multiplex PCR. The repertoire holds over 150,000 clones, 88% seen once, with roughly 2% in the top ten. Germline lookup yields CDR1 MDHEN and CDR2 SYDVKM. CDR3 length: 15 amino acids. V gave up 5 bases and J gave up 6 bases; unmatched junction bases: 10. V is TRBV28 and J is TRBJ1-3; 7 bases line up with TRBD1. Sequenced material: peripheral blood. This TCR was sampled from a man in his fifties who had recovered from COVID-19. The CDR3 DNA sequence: TGTGCCAGCAGTCCCGGGACAGCTTTAGAAAACACCATATATTTT. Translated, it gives CASSPGTALENTIYF.